These T cell receptor beta chains were read from a single sample in a study of cytomegalovirus exposure and HLA in healthy donors. Profiling relied on immunoSEQ multiplex PCR, and the TCRdb table lists in-frame clones only, not all of them. The table lists about 180,000 clones, about 80% of them singletons, with approximately 1.3% in the top ten. The sample was PBMCs. The origin of the receptors is a man aged 18 to 30 in good health and CMV-seronegative. CDR3s include the opening cysteine and the closing phenylalanine or tryptophan. The D gene is left open where the match is weak. Only some rows state a clone size, as once, few, many or a class for expanded clones.

D: NA
J: TRBJ2-3
V: TRBV27
size: NA
DNA: TGTGCCAGCAGTCCGCGACAGGGCACAGATACGCAGTATTTT
CDR3: CASSPRQGTDTQYF

D: TRBD2
J: TRBJ2-1
V: TRBV4-3
size: NA
DNA: TGCGCCAGCAGCTCGACTAGCGGGACCTACAATGAGCAGTTCTTC
CDR3: CASSSTSGTYNEQFF

D: NA
J: TRBJ2-5
V: TRBV5-1
size: NA
DNA: TGCGCCAGCAGCTCCCCGACAGTCCAAGAGACCCAGTACTTC
CDR3: CASSSPTVQETQYF

D: TRBD2
J: TRBJ2-5
V: TRBV5-5
size: NA
DNA: TGTGCCAGCAGCTGGACTAGCGGGGTCCCCAATCCCCAGTACTTC
CDR3: CASSWTSGVPNPQYF

D: NA
J: TRBJ2-7
V: TRBV5-4
size: NA
DNA: TGTGCCAGCAGCCCCAGGGGTGAAGAGCAGTACTTC
CDR3: CASSPRGEEQYF

D: NA
J: TRBJ1-2
V: TRBV30
size: NA
DNA: TGTGCCTGGATTTCGGACTACTATGGCTACACCTTC
CDR3: CAWISDYYGYTF

D: TRBD1
J: TRBJ1-4
V: TRBV9
size: NA
DNA: TGTGCCAGCAGCGCTGGGACAGGGGGGAGTGAAAAACTGTTTTTT
CDR3: CASSAGTGGSEKLFF

D: TRBD1
J: TRBJ1-3
V: TRBV6-1
size: NA
DNA: TGTGCCAGCAGTGTACAGGGGTTAGGAGGAAACACCATATATTTT
CDR3: CASSVQGLGGNTIYF

D: TRBD1
J: TRBJ2-7
V: TRBV2
size: NA
DNA: TGTGCCAGCAGTGACCCACAGGGGGCTGACTACGAGCAGTACTTC
CDR3: CASSDPQGADYEQYF

D: TRBD2
J: TRBJ2-1
V: TRBV5-1
size: once
DNA: TGCGCCAGCAGCTCTGGACTAGCGGGAGGTAAGGTTGAGCAGTTCTTC
CDR3: CASSSGLAGGKVEQFF

D: TRBD1
J: TRBJ2-1
V: TRBV6-1
size: NA
DNA: TGTGCCAGCACCGTACAGGGGGCGGCCTACAATGAGCAGTTCTTC
CDR3: CASTVQGAAYNEQFF

D: TRBD1
J: TRBJ1-1
V: TRBV6-4
size: NA
DNA: TGTGCCAGCAGTCCGAAGGGGACAGGTGAGTCTGAAGCTTTCTTT
CDR3: CASSPKGTGESEAFF

D: TRBD2
J: TRBJ2-3
V: TRBV6-4
size: NA
DNA: TGTGCCAGCAGTGACTTTCACCCCCCGGAAATACTAGCGCTTAGCACAGATACGCAGTATTTT
CDR3: CASSDFHPPEILALSTDTQYF

D: TRBD1
J: TRBJ1-1
V: TRBV19
size: NA
DNA: TGTGCCAGTAGTATCACAGGGGGATTAGGTCCGAACACTGAAGCTTTCTTT
CDR3: CASSITGGLGPNTEAFF

D: TRBD1
J: TRBJ1-3
V: TRBV19
size: NA
DNA: TGTGCCAGTAGGATGCGAAGACAGGGATTGAGGAACACCATATATTTT
CDR3: CASRMRRQGLRNTIYF

D: NA
J: TRBJ1-1
V: TRBV14
size: NA
DNA: TGTGCCAGCAGCCACTTTTCAGGGCGCGAGGCTTTCTTT
CDR3: CASSHFSGREAFF

D: NA
J: TRBJ1-1
V: TRBV27
size: NA
DNA: TGTGCCAGCAAGCAGACAGGTGAAGCTTTCTTT
CDR3: CASKQTGEAFF

D: NA
J: TRBJ1-2
V: TRBV6-5
size: NA
DNA: TGTGCCAGCAGTTACTCAGGCCAACCGGGTTTGGGCTACACCTTC
CDR3: CASSYSGQPGLGYTF

D: TRBD1
J: TRBJ1-1
V: TRBV6-1
size: NA
DNA: TGTGCCAGCAGAGACAGGGTTCGGACTGAAGCTTTCTTT
CDR3: CASRDRVRTEAFF

D: TRBD2
J: TRBJ2-1
V: TRBV6-5
size: NA
DNA: TGTGCCAGCAGTTCACGGGAGGGTGTTTTTGAGCAGTTCTTC
CDR3: CASSSREGVFEQFF

D: TRBD1
J: TRBJ2-1
V: TRBV2
size: NA
DNA: TGTGCCAGCAGTGAGGACACGGGGACAGCGTCGGAGCAGTTCTTC
CDR3: CASSEDTGTASEQFF

D: NA
J: TRBJ2-7
V: TRBV4-2
size: NA
DNA: TGTGCCAGCAGCCAAGATTTACTTTCCTACGAGCAGTACTTC
CDR3: CASSQDLLSYEQYF

D: NA
J: TRBJ2-1
V: TRBV2
size: NA
DNA: TGTGCCAGCAGTTCACACACGGGCAATGAGCAGTTCTTC
CDR3: CASSSHTGNEQFF

D: NA
J: TRBJ1-1
V: TRBV21-1
size: NA
DNA: TGTGCCAGCAGCATGCCCGACAGACTGGGTCCTGAAGCTTTCTTT
CDR3: CASSMPDRLGPEAFF

D: TRBD2
J: TRBJ2-3
V: TRBV9
size: once
DNA: TGTGCCAGCAGCTTAACTAGCGGGAGACTCTATTTT
CDR3: CASSLTSGRLYF

D: TRBD2
J: TRBJ2-1
V: TRBV19
size: NA
DNA: TGTGCCAGTGGGCCGGGAGGACGCTCCTACAATGAGCAGTTCTTC
CDR3: CASGPGGRSYNEQFF

D: NA
J: TRBJ1-5
V: TRBV19
size: NA
DNA: TGTGCCAGTAGCCATCCCCGGGGGGGTCAGAATCAGCCCCAGCATTTT
CDR3: CASSHPRGGQNQPQHF

D: TRBD1
J: TRBJ2-2
V: TRBV7-2
size: NA
DNA: TGTGCCAGCAGCCCACAGGGGGCAGTTCCCGGGGAGCTGTTTTTT
CDR3: CASSPQGAVPGELFF

D: NA
J: TRBJ2-1
V: TRBV7-2
size: NA
DNA: TGTGCCAGCAGCCGCGGGGCTTCGGGTGAGCAGTTCTTC
CDR3: CASSRGASGEQFF

D: TRBD2
J: TRBJ2-3
V: TRBV7-6
size: NA
DNA: TGTGCCAGCAGCCGCAGGACTAGCGGGACAGATACGCAGTATTTT
CDR3: CASSRRTSGTDTQYF

D: TRBD1
J: TRBJ1-3
V: TRBV4-2
size: once
DNA: TGTGCCAGCAGCCAAGGGTACAGGGGTTCTGGAAACACCATATATTTT
CDR3: CASSQGYRGSGNTIYF

D: TRBD2
J: TRBJ2-1
V: TRBV30
size: once
DNA: TGTGCCTGGAACGCTGAGATAGCGGGAGCAAGTGAGCAGTTCTTC
CDR3: CAWNAEIAGASEQFF

D: TRBD2
J: TRBJ2-5
V: TRBV4-3
size: NA
DNA: TGCGCCAGCAGCCAAGATCTTGAGGCAGGGACTAGCGGGGGAAGCATCAAAGAGACCCAGTACTTC
CDR3: CASSQDLEAGTSGGSIKETQYF

D: NA
J: TRBJ1-1
V: TRBV4-3
size: few
DNA: TGCGCCAGCAGCCAAGATAGGGGGGGCACTGAAGCTTTCTTT
CDR3: CASSQDRGGTEAFF

D: TRBD1
J: TRBJ1-1
V: TRBV30
size: NA
DNA: TGTGCCTGGACCCCTGGGGACAGGGGGCTCCGGGCGACTGAAGCTTTCTTT
CDR3: CAWTPGDRGLRATEAFF

D: TRBD1
J: TRBJ2-2
V: TRBV7-9
size: few
DNA: TGTGCCAGCTGGGGACAGGGAAACACCGGGGAGCTGTTTTTT
CDR3: CASWGQGNTGELFF

D: TRBD1
J: TRBJ1-5
V: TRBV5-6
size: NA
DNA: TGTGCCAGCAGCGTCTGGACAGGAGCTAGATATAGCAATCAGCCCCAGCATTTT
CDR3: CASSVWTGARYSNQPQHF

D: NA
J: TRBJ1-6
V: TRBV7-9
size: NA
DNA: TGTGCCAGCAGGGGGGGAGGGGCCCATTCACCCCTCCACTTT
CDR3: CASRGGGAHSPLHF

D: TRBD2
J: TRBJ2-7
V: TRBV6-6
size: few
DNA: TGTGCCAGCAGCCAACCGGCTAGCGGGAACTACGAGCAGTACTTC
CDR3: CASSQPASGNYEQYF

D: NA
J: TRBJ2-6
V: TRBV18
size: NA
DNA: TGTGCCAGCTCACCACCCGGACAGAGGACTGGGGCCAACGTCCTGACTTTC
CDR3: CASSPPGQRTGANVLTF

D: NA
J: TRBJ2-2
V: TRBV9
size: once
DNA: TGTGCCAGCAGCGTAGAGCAGGGGCGGACCGGGGAGCTGTTTTTT
CDR3: CASSVEQGRTGELFF

D: NA
J: TRBJ1-1
V: TRBV5-1
size: NA
DNA: TGCGCCAGCCGCGTCGGGGTTAACACTGAAGCTTTCTTT
CDR3: CASRVGVNTEAFF

D: TRBD1
J: TRBJ1-4
V: TRBV18
size: NA
DNA: TGTGCCAGCTCACAGGACAGGGGCTTTGAAAAACTGTTTTTT
CDR3: CASSQDRGFEKLFF

D: TRBD2
J: TRBJ2-2
V: TRBV9
size: NA
DNA: TGTGCCAGCACCCTGACTAGCGGGAGTTCCACCGGGGAGCTGTTTTTT
CDR3: CASTLTSGSSTGELFF

D: TRBD1
J: TRBJ2-7
V: TRBV7-2
size: few
DNA: TGTGCCAGCAGCCCTCGCGGGACAGGGAGATACGAGCAGTACTTC
CDR3: CASSPRGTGRYEQYF

D: NA
J: TRBJ1-3
V: TRBV7-9
size: NA
DNA: TGTGCCAGCAGCTGGGACACCTCTGGAAACACCATATATTTT
CDR3: CASSWDTSGNTIYF

D: NA
J: TRBJ2-1
V: TRBV7-2
size: NA
DNA: TGTGCCAGCAGCTTGCCAGGGCCAGGGGAGCAGTTCTTC
CDR3: CASSLPGPGEQFF

D: TRBD1
J: TRBJ1-1
V: TRBV9
size: few
DNA: TGTGCCAGCAGCGCCGACAGGGGGCCTATGAACACTGAAGCTTTCTTT
CDR3: CASSADRGPMNTEAFF

D: TRBD2
J: TRBJ2-7
V: TRBV18
size: NA
DNA: TGTGCCAGCTCACCGACTAGCGGGGGAATTACCTACGAGCAGTACTTC
CDR3: CASSPTSGGITYEQYF

D: NA
J: TRBJ2-7
V: TRBV30
size: few
DNA: TGTGCCTGGAGTGGCGGGACAGTGCGGCCCGAGCAGTACTTC
CDR3: CAWSGGTVRPEQYF

D: NA
J: TRBJ1-3
V: TRBV19
size: few
DNA: TGTGCCAGTCGACAGCTGAGCTCTGGAAACACCATATATTTT
CDR3: CASRQLSSGNTIYF

D: TRBD1
J: TRBJ1-2
V: TRBV7-8
size: NA
DNA: TGTGCCAGCAGCCGACCTTGGGACAGAGACAACTATGGCTACACCTTC
CDR3: CASSRPWDRDNYGYTF

D: TRBD1
J: TRBJ2-7
V: TRBV11-3
size: NA
DNA: TGTGCCAGCAGCTTATCAGGGGGCGAGCAGTACTTC
CDR3: CASSLSGGEQYF

D: TRBD1
J: TRBJ1-1
V: TRBV11-3
size: NA
DNA: TGTGCCAGCAGCAAAGCCGGGACAGGGTTGACTGAAGCTTTCTTT
CDR3: CASSKAGTGLTEAFF

D: NA
J: TRBJ2-2
V: TRBV5-4
size: few
DNA: TGTGCCAGCAGCTACAACAGGAACACCGGGGAGCTGTTTTTT
CDR3: CASSYNRNTGELFF